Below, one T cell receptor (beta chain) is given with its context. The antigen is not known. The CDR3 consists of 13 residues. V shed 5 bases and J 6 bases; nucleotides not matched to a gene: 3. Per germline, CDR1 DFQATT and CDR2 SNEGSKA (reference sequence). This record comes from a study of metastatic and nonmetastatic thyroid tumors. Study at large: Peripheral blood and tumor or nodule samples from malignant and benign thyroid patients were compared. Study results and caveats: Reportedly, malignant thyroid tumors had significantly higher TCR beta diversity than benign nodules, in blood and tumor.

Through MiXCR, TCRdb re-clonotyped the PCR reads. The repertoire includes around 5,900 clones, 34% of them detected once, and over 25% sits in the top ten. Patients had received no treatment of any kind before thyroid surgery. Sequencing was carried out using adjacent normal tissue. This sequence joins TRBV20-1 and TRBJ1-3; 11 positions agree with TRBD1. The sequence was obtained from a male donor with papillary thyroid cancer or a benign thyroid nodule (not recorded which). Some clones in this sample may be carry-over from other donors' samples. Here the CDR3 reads CSAWTGGQNTIYF. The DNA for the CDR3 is TGCAGTGCTTGGACAGGGGGCCAAAACACCATATATTTT.